The 28 T cell receptor beta chains in this list originate from one sample, sequenced in a study of T cell responses to AZD1222 COVID-19 vaccine. The repertoire was sequenced with immunoSEQ multiplex PCR; TCRdb's copy has only in-frame clones and lacks some. This table holds 110,000 or so clones, approximately 90% found once. Specimen: peripheral blood, collected 28 days after the second AZD1222 dose. These receptors all stem from an adult who received the AZD1222 COVID-19 vaccine.

The rearrangement joins TRBV5-1 to TRBJ1-6, with D tentatively TRBD1 (6 bases). CDR3 length equals 15 residues. Germline loops: CDR1 SGHRS, CDR2 YFSETQ. Deletions cut 1 base from V and 9 bases from J, with 14 bases between. CDR3 nucleotide sequence: TGCGCCAGCAGCTTGTCCCCGGGGGCCAGTTCACCCCTCCACTTT. Protein product: CASSLSPGASSPLHF.

The CDR3 here is CASSSPLGERQGYTF. The CDR3 nucleotides read TGTGCCAGCAGTTCCCCGTTGGGGGAGCGACAGGGCTACACCTTC. The chain couples TRBV6-1 to TRBJ1-2; maybe TRBD1 (5 bases). The CDR3 is 15 amino acids. CDR1 and CDR2 from the germline V gene are MNHNS and SASEGT. Trimming removed 5 bases from V and 8 bases from J, with 21 bases in between.

The rearrangement links TRBV5-5 to TRBJ2-3, with 14 bases aligning to TRBD2. CDR3 size: 17 residues. V shed 1 base, J shed 2 bases, and the junction held 3 bases outside the gene matches. CDR1 and CDR2 (germline): SGHKS, YYEKEE (reference sequence). Here the CDR3 reads CASSLRGLAGVTDTQYF. CDR3 nucleotide sequence: TGTGCCAGCAGCTTGAGGGGACTAGCGGGGGTCACAGATACGCAGTATTTT.

The V gene is TRBV28, the J gene TRBJ1-5, with 7 bases aligning to TRBD1. V lost 5 bases, J lost 6 bases, and 7 bases stayed unmatched. The CDR3 consists of 14 residues. The germline gives CDR1 MDHEN, CDR2 SYDVKM. The chain's CDR3 is CASSAGGGSQPQHF. CDR3 nucleotide sequence: TGTGCCAGCAGTGCTGGAGGGGGCAGTCAGCCCCAGCATTTT. Together with reference TRBV28 and TRBJ1-5, the CDR3 gives the full variable domain: DVKVTQSSRYLVKRTGEKVFLECVQDMDHENMFWYRQDPGLGLRLIYFSYDVKMKEKGDIPEGYSVSREKKERFSLILESASTNQTSMYLCASSAGGGSQPQHFGDGTRLSIL.

This chain links TRBV6-5 with TRBJ1-4, with D perhaps matching TRBD1 (5 bases). V was clipped by 8 bases and J by 6 bases, with 13 bases between them. This CDR3 has 13 residues. Per the germline V gene, CDR1 is MNHEY and CDR2 is SVGAGI. The CDR3 sequence: CASAPGTDEKLFF. The CDR3 region has the DNA TGTGCCAGCGCTCCCGGGACGGATGAAAAACTGTTTTTT.

Only one count was recorded for this clone. The chain uses TRBV9 and TRBJ2-1; 7 positions match TRBD1. There are 16 residues in the CDR3. Germline lookup yields CDR1 SGDLS and CDR2 YYNGEE. The trim removed 0 bases at V and 0 bases at J, leaving 3 bases unmatched. CDR3 residues: CASSVVGDSSYNEQFF. For the CDR3, the DNA is TGTGCCAGCAGCGTAGTGGGGGACAGCTCCTACAATGAGCAGTTCTTC.

V and J are TRBV7-8 and TRBJ1-1; 9 nucleotides match TRBD1. The CDR3 is made up of 14 amino acids. The ends lost 5 bases at V and 4 bases at J; junction bases unmatched: 5. The germline gives CDR1 SGHVS, CDR2 FQNEAQ. The CDR3 is CASSRDRGSTEAFF. The DNA of the CDR3 is TGTGCCAGCAGCCGAGACAGGGGGAGCACTGAAGCTTTCTTT.

The V call is TRBV6-1, the J call TRBJ1-2, with 8 bases aligning to TRBD1. The V segment lost 3 bases and the J segment 8 bases; nucleotides outside the gene matches: 5. CDR3 length: 13 residues. Looked up from germline, CDR1 is MNHNS and CDR2 is SASEGT. CDR3 loop: CASSETGAKGYTF. The CDR3 coding sequence is TGTGCCAGCAGTGAGACAGGGGCTAAAGGCTACACCTTC.

The chain links TRBV6-5 to TRBJ2-5; possibly TRBD1 for D (6 bases). The CDR3 is 15 residues long. Looked up from germline, CDR1 is MNHEY and CDR2 is SVGAGI. The ends were cut back, 4 bases at V and 4 bases at J, with 16 bases in the middle. CDR3 sequence reads: CASSWSGGHTETQYF. The CDR3, as DNA: TGTGCCAGCAGTTGGTCTGGGGGACATACAGAGACCCAGTACTTC.

The genes are TRBV5-6 and TRBJ1-6, with 8 bases fitting TRBD1. The germline CDR1 and CDR2 sequences are SGHDT and YYEEEE. The CDR3 sequence is 15 residues long. The V gene end was trimmed by 4 bases and the J gene end by 7 bases; junction bases not matched to a gene: 7. Written as DNA, the CDR3 is TGTGCCAGCAGCGGGAACAGGGGGTGGAATTCACCCCTCCACTTT. Protein sequence: CASSGNRGWNSPLHF.

The V call is TRBV6-5, the J call TRBJ1-2; D not resolved. This CDR3 region has 16 residues. In germline, CDR1 is MNHEY, CDR2 SVGAGI. V lost 0 bases and J lost 5, with 16 bases in between. The CDR3 DNA is TGTGCCAGCAGTTACTCGAACGTTGAGGGAGGGTATGGCTACACCTTC. As protein: CASSYSNVEGGYGYTF.

This clone showed up just once. The gene calls are TRBV5-4 and TRBJ1-6, with D possibly TRBD1 on 5 matching bases. V was cut by 0 bases and J by 7 bases, with 8 bases left in between. There are 14 residues in the CDR3. Germline V CDR1 and CDR2: SGHNT, YYREEE (reference sequence). In DNA, the CDR3 is TGTGCCAGCAGCTTGGGGGGCTGGAATTCACCCCTCCACTTT. Translating it yields CASSLGGWNSPLHF.

The J gene is TRBJ1-6, the V gene TRBV28; no reliable D call. The CDR3 sequence is 14 residues long. The V and J ends lost 3 bases and 13 bases respectively, with 16 bases between them. Germline CDR1 is MDHEN and CDR2 is SYDVKM. CDR3 in amino acids: CASSLVGGFPPLHF. The CDR3 DNA reads TGTGCCAGCAGTTTGGTAGGAGGATTTCCGCCCCTCCACTTT.

This rearrangement joins TRBV9 to TRBJ2-7, with D uncertain. Per germline, CDR1 SGDLS and CDR2 YYNGEE. The CDR3 is 13 amino acids. Trimming took off 3 bases at V and 7 bases at J, with 14 bases between the two ends. The CDR3 protein is CASSGGAPVEQYF. The CDR3 DNA is TGTGCCAGCAGCGGCGGAGCCCCGGTGGAGCAGTACTTC.

This chain uses TRBV3-1 (or the pseudogene TRBV3-2) with TRBJ1-1, with 7 nucleotides matching TRBD1. The CDR3 contains 13 residues. V shed 8 bases, J shed 5 bases, and the junction held 8 bases outside the gene matches. Germline V lookup: CDR1 LGHDT, CDR2 YNNKEL (reference sequence). CDR3 coding DNA: TGTGCCAGCCGCAACAGGGGAAGGACTGAAGCTTTCTTT. Its translation is CASRNRGRTEAFF.

The rearrangement links TRBV28 to TRBJ1-5; D is uncertain. Trimming pared 6 bases from V and 0 bases from J, leaving 18 bases between. The CDR3 covers 17 residues. CDR1 MDHEN and CDR2 SYDVKM come from the germline V gene. CDR3 DNA sequence: TGTGCCAGCAGGGACTCGATTGGACGGGATAGCAATCAGCCCCAGCATTTT. It specifies CASRDSIGRDSNQPQHF.

The chain recombines TRBV9 with TRBJ2-5; TRBD1 is a possible D gene (5 bases). Trimming left V 4 bases short and J 0 bases short, with 7 bases between. The germline CDR1 and CDR2 sequences are SGDLS and YYNGEE. The CDR3 has 13 amino acids. CDR3 coding DNA: TGTGCCAGCAGCAAGGGGAACCAAGAGACCCAGTACTTC. Translating it yields CASSKGNQETQYF.

This chain's CDR3 is CASSQDLRDGYTF. The CDR3 DNA reads TGTGCCAGCAGCCAAGATCTGAGGGATGGCTACACCTTC. The chain carries TRBV14 and TRBJ1-2; D not resolved. CDR1 is SGHDN and CDR2 is FVKESK in the germline V gene. Trimming shortened V by 0 bases and J by 6 bases, and 8 bases separated the two germline ends. The CDR3 spans 13 residues.

V gene TRBV27 combines with J gene TRBJ1-5, with 8 positions matching TRBD1. Losses at the gene ends were 8 bases for V and 0 bases for J; bases not matched to a gene: 12. CDR3 length: 17 residues. CDR1 and CDR2 (germline): MNHEY, SMNVEV (reference sequence). This chain's CDR3 is CASHETGASYSNQPQHF. CDR3 nucleotides: TGTGCCAGCCATGAGACAGGGGCCTCTTATAGCAATCAGCCCCAGCATTTT.

The J gene is TRBJ2-3, the V gene TRBV19; D may be TRBD1 (5 bases). CDR3 length equals 13 residues. The V gene lost 4 bases and the J gene lost 7 bases, with 12 bases spanning the gap. Germline lookup yields CDR1 LNHDA and CDR2 SQIVND (reference sequence). As DNA, the CDR3 is TGTGCCAGTAGTACGACAGCTTACTATACGCAGTATTTT. This encodes CASSTTAYYTQYF.

This rearrangement joins TRBV30 to TRBJ2-1; D remains unclear. Per the germline V gene, CDR1 is GTSNPN and CDR2 is SVGIG (reference sequence). Trimming took off 3 bases at V and 5 bases at J, with 5 bases between the two ends. The CDR3 sequence is 11 residues long. This chain's CDR3 is CAWRTHNEQFF. DNA for the CDR3: TGTGCCTGGAGAACGCACAATGAGCAGTTCTTC.

The CDR3 loop reads CASSPPGLSYGYTF. CDR3 sequence (DNA): TGTGCCAGCTCACCACCGGGACTGAGCTATGGCTACACCTTC. The genes are TRBV18 and TRBJ1-2; TRBD1 might be the D (5 bases). The V end was cut by 0 bases, the J end by 4 bases, with 9 bases between. Looked up from germline, CDR1 is KGHSH and CDR2 is LQKENI. CDR3 length equals 14 residues.

Concerning this clone: Other DNA sequences within the sample encode an identical CDR3. CDR3 coding DNA: TGCGCCAGCAGTGAGTCGGTAGCGGGGGGGAGAAATGAGCAGTTCTTC. It codes for CASSESVAGGRNEQFF. The rearrangement uses TRBV10-1 and TRBJ2-1; the match to TRBD2 covers 11 bases. V dropped 0 bases and J dropped 7; count of bases not matched to a gene: 5. Germline CDR1 WNHNN, CDR2 SYGVQD (reference sequence). CDR3 length: 16 amino acids.

This clone has a single count. This rearrangement joins TRBV13 to TRBJ2-7; D not certain. The CDR3 extends over 13 amino acids. Germline CDR1 is PRHDT and CDR2 is FYEKMQ (reference sequence). V was trimmed by 5 bases and J by 4 bases, leaving 12 bases between them. The DNA for the CDR3 is TGTGCCAGCAGCCCAATCGGTGGGTACGAGCAGTACTTC. Encoded protein: CASSPIGGYEQYF.

The rearrangement links TRBV11-3 to TRBJ2-1; D unclear. Germline CDR1 reads SGHNT; CDR2 reads YENEEA. V gave up 1 base and J gave up 8 bases, with 9 bases separating them. This CDR3 comprises 13 residues. CDR3: CASSLGPVYEQFF. The CDR3 DNA is TGTGCCAGCAGCTTAGGGCCCGTTTATGAGCAGTTCTTC.

V gene TRBV30 combines with J gene TRBJ1-2, with D maybe TRBD1 (6 bases). The V and J ends lost 4 bases and 4 bases respectively, with 13 bases between them. CDR1 GTSNPN and CDR2 SVGIG come from the germline V gene (reference sequence). The CDR3 sequence is 13 residues long. Here the CDR3 reads CAWTTRGGYGYTF. The CDR3 DNA sequence: TGTGCCTGGACTACCAGGGGAGGCTATGGCTACACCTTC.

The CDR3 bases are TGTGCCACCAGCAGAGTGGGTAGCGGGGGGATTTACCAAGAGACCCAGTACTTC. Protein: CATSRVGSGGIYQETQYF. This chain uses TRBV15 with TRBJ2-5, with 10 bases identical to TRBD2. Germline CDR1 is LNHNV and CDR2 is YYDKDF (reference sequence). J gave up 0 bases and V 1 base, and 8 bases lay outside the gene matches. The CDR3 consists of 18 residues.

The gene calls are TRBV6-5 and TRBJ2-5; the match to TRBD2 covers 8 bases. The germline gives CDR1 MNHEY, CDR2 SVGAGI. This CDR3 spans 14 amino acids. With V trimmed by 6 bases and J by 5 bases, 8 bases remained unmatched. In nucleotides, the CDR3 is TGTGCCAGCAGCCGCGGGGGGCCGTATGAGACCCAGTACTTC. It encodes CASSRGGPYETQYF.